These T cell receptor beta chains were read from a single sample in a study of T cell responses to AZD1222 COVID-19 vaccine. Sequencing was performed with immunoSEQ multiplex PCR; in TCRdb, only in-frame clones are kept and a portion is missing. The repertoire holds 150,000 to 200,000 clones, 90% to 95% seen once, with nearly 3.5% in the top ten. Specimen: peripheral blood, collected 28 days after the second AZD1222 dose. All receptors come from an adult who received the AZD1222 COVID-19 vaccine. Each CDR3 is given with its conserved first and last residue. Each record gives: V gene, CDR3 protein.

TRBV7-8 | CASSHGTEADLSSYNEQFF
TRBV9 | CASSPRTGANYGYTF
TRBV3-1/TRBV3-2 | CASSHRDGSYNEQFF
TRBV24-1 | CATSDFGESVDNEQFF
TRBV12-3/TRBV12-4 | CASSPGAGYEQYF
TRBV19 | CASSSGGGRFTGELFF
TRBV14 | CASSYDTGGGTEAFF
TRBV5-1 | CASSFPGQGGYEQYF
TRBV11-2 | CASSLEGEQFF
TRBV5-4 | CASSPWGLAGDTGELFF
TRBV5-1 | CASSEAGTDTQYF
TRBV18 | CASSPGTGNTGELFF
TRBV30 | CAWRTGLTYEQYF
TRBV7-3 | CASSLGTSELTDTQYF
TRBV20-1 | CSAPNNEKLFF
TRBV3-1/TRBV3-2 | CASSQGGLGIHEQYF
TRBV6-5 | CASRTQGQGAYEQYF
TRBV27 | CASSLSSGPHGYTF
TRBV6-5 | CASSYSNAPGTLVFF
TRBV6-5 | CASRGTGGNTIYF
TRBV10-2 | CASSVGMGKLFF
TRBV15 | CATSITSGTSYEQYF